This record covers a single T cell receptor beta chain. Sequence at one end of the junction differs from germline and may be a read error. The data are from a study of T cell changes during pregnancy in multiple sclerosis. The table came from immunoSEQ multiplex PCR; TCRdb's copy has only in-frame clones and leaves some out. Among 100,000 or so clones, approximately 93% were seen once, and the ten largest hold almost 1%. The CDR3 has 14 residues. Germline V gene lookup returns CDR1 SNHLY and CDR2 FYNNEI. The TCR originated in a female donor with multiple sclerosis, enrolled in a pregnancy study. The chain links TRBV2 to TRBJ1-2, with 10 bases lining up with TRBD1. Source: peripheral blood, taken after pregnancy. The CDR3 bases are TGTGCCAGCAGCGAAGGGACAGGGGACCCACGTTACACCTTC. The encoded protein is CASSEGTGDPRYTF.